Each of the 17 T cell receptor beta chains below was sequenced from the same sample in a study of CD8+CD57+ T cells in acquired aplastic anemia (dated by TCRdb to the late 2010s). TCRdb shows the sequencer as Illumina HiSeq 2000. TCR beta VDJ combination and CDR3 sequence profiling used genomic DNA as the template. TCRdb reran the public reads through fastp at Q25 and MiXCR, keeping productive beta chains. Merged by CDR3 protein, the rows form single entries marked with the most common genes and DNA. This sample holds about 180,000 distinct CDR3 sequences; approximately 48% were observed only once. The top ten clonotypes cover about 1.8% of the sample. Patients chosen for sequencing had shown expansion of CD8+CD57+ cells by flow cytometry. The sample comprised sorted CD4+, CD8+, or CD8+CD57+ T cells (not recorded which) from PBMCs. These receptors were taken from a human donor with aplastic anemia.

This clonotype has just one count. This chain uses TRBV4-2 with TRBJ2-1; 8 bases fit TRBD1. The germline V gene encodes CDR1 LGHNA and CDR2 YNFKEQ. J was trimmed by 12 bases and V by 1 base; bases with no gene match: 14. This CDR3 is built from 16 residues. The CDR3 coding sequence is TGTGCCAGCAGCCAAGGAGGACAGGGAACTCAGTCCCGGCAGTTCTTC. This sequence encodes CASSQGGQGTQSRQFF.

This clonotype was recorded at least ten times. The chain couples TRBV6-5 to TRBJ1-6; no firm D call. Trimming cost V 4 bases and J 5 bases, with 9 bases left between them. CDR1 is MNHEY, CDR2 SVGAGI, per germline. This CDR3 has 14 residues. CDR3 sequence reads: CASSWPRHNSPLHF. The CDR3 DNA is TGTGCCAGCAGTTGGCCCCGGCATAATTCACCCCTCCACTTT.

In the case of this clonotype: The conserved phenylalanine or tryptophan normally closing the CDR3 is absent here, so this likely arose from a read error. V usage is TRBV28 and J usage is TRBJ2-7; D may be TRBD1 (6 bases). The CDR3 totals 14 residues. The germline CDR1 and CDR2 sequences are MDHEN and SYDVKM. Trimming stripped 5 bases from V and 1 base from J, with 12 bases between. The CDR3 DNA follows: TGTGCCAGCAGTCTACTACAGGGTTCCTACGAGCAGTACTCC. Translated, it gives CASSLLQGSYEQYS.

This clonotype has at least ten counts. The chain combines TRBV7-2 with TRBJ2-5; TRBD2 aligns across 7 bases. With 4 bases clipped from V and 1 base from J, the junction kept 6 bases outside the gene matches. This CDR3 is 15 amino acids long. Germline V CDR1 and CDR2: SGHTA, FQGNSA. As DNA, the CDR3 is TGTGCCAGCAGCTCTTGGGGGGGGTTCCAAGAGACCCAGTACTTC. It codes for CASSSWGGFQETQYF. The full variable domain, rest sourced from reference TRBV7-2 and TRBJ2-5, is GAGVSQSPSNKVTEKGKDVELRCDPISGHTALYWYRQSLGQGLEFLIYFQGNSAPDKSGLPSDRFSAERTGGSVSTLTIQRTQQEDSAVYLCASSSWGGFQETQYFGPGTRLLVL.

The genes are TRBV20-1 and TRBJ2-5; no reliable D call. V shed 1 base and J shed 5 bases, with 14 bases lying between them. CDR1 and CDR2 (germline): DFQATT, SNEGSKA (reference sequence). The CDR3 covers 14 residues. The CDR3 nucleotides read TGCAGTGCTAGAGGTGTCCTACAATGGGAGACCCAGTACTTC. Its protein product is CSARGVLQWETQYF.

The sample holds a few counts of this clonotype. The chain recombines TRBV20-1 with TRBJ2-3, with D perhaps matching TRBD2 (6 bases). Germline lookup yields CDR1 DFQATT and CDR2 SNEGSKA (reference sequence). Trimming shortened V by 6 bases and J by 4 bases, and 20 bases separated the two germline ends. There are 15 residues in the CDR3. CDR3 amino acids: CSAMGSRDSPDTQYF. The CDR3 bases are TGCAGTGCCATGGGGTCGCGGGATAGCCCAGATACGCAGTATTTT.

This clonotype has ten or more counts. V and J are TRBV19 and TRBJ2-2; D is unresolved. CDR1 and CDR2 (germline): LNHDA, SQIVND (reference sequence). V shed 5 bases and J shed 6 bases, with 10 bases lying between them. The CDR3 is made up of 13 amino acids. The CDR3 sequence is CASSAAYPGELFF. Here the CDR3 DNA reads TGTGCCAGTAGTGCCGCATATCCCGGGGAGCTGTTTTTT.

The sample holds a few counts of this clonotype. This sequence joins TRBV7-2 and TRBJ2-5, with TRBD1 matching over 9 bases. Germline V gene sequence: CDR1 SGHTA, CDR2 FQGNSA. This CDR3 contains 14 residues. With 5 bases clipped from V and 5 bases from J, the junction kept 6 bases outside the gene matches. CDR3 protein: CASSIGQGWETQYF. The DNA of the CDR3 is TGTGCCAGCAGCATAGGACAGGGGTGGGAGACCCAGTACTTC.

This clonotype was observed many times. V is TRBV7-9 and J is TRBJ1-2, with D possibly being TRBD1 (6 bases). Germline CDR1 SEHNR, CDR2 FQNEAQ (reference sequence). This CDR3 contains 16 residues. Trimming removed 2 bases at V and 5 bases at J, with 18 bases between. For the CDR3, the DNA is TGTGCCAGCAGCTTAAGAGATCGGGGGACAATGTATGGCTACACCTTC. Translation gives CASSLRDRGTMYGYTF.

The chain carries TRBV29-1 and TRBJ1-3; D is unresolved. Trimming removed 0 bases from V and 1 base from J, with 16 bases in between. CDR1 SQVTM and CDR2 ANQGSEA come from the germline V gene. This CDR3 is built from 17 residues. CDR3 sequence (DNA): TGCAGCGTTGAAGATGCGAAGGAAAAGAGTTCTGGAAACACCATATATTTT. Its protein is CSVEDAKEKSSGNTIYF.

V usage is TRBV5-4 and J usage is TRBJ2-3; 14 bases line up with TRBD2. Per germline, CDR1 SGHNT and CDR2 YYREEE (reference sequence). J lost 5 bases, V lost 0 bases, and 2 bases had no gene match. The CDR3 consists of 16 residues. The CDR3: CASSLAGTSGGDTQYF. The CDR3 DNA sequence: TGTGCCAGCAGCTTGGCCGGGACTAGCGGGGGAGATACGCAGTATTTT.

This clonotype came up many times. The CDR3 DNA reads TGTGCCAGCAGCGTAGGTGGTGGGGACTCGGCGGGCGGGGAGCTGTTTTTT. This sequence encodes CASSVGGGDSAGGELFF. This chain links TRBV9 with TRBJ2-2; tentatively, D is TRBD2 (6 bases). Germline V gene sequence: CDR1 SGDLS, CDR2 YYNGEE. Trimming cost V 0 bases and J 7 bases, with 19 bases left between them. This CDR3 is 17 amino acids long.

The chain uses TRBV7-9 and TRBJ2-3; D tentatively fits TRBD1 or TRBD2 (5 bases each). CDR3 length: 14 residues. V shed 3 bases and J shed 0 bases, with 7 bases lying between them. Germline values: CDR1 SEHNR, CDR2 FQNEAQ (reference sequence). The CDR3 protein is CASSLGESTDTQYF. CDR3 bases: TGTGCCAGCAGCTTGGGGGAAAGCACAGATACGCAGTATTTT.

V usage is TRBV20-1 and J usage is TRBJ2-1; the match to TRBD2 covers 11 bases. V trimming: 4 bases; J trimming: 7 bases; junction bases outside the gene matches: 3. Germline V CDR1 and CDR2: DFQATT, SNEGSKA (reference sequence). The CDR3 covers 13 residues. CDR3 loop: CSAKLAGVNEQFF. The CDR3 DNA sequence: TGCAGTGCTAAACTAGCGGGGGTGAATGAGCAGTTCTTC.

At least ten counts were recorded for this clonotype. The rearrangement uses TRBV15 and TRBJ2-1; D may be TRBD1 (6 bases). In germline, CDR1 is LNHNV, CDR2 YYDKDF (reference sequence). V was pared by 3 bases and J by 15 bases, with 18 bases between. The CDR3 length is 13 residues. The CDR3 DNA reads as TGTGCCACCAGCAGTAATTCGGTGGGCAGGGGGTTCTTC. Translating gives CATSSNSVGRGFF.

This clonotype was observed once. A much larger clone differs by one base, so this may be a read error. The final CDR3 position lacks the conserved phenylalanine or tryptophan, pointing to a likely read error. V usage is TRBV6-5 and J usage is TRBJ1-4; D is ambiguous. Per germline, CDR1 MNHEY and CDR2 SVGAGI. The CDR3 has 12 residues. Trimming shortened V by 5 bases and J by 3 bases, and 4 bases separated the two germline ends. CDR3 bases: TGTGCCAGCAGTCTCGCTAATGAAAAACTGTTTCTT. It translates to CASSLANEKLFL.

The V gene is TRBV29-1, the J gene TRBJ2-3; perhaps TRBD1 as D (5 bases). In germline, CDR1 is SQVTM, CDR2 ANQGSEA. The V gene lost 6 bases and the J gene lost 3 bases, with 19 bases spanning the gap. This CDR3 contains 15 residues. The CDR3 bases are TGCAGCGTCCGTAAGGGGAATCGAGTAACAGATACGCAGTATTTT. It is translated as CSVRKGNRVTDTQYF.